The present TCR beta chain was sequenced within a study of cytomegalovirus exposure and HLA in healthy donors. The overall study: Samples from HLA-typed donors yielded 65 million to 90 million unique TCRs in an early data release. Study-wide points: Later on, an analysis found that several of the most significant clusters appeared to be linked to common viral pathogens, which included parvovirus B19.

Primers for the PCR totalled 60 Vbeta and 13 Jbeta. Some clones are missing from TCRdb's copy, which holds only in-frame ones; the method was immunoSEQ multiplex PCR. The table lists some 64,000 clones. As to this clone: The antigen is unknown.

This CDR3 contains 15 residues. Trimming at V came to 7 bases and at J to 3 bases, leaving 11 bases not matched to a gene. Germline V gives CDR1 MDHEN, CDR2 SYDVKM. Sequenced input: PBMCs. The rearrangement links TRBV28 to TRBJ2-7, with 8 bases matching TRBD1. The sequence came from a woman under 40 in good health and CMV-seronegative. CDR3 sequence: CASTRRTGMGYEQYF. DNA for the CDR3: TGTGCCAGCACCAGACGGACAGGGATGGGCTACGAGCAGTACTTC.